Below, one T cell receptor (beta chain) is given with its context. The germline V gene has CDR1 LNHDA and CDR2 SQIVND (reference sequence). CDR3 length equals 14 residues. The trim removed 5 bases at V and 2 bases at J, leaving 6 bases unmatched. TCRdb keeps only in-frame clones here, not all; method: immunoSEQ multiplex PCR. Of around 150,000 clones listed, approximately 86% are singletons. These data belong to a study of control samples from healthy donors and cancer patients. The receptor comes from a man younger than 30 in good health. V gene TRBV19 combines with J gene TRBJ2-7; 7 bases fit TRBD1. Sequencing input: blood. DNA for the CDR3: TGTGCCAGTAGTCGCTGGGACAGAACCTACGAGCAGTACTTC. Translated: CASSRWDRTYEQYF. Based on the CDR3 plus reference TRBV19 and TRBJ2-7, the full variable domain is DGGITQSPKYLFRKEGQNVTLSCEQNLNHDAMYWYRQDPGQGLRLIYYSQIVNDFQKGDIAEGYSVSREKKESFPLTVTSAQKNPTAFYLCASSRWDRTYEQYFGPGTRLTVT.